This TCR beta chain was found in a study of molecular identifiers for immune sequencing clone quantification. Per the germline V gene, CDR1 is SGDLS and CDR2 is YYNGEE. CDR3 length: 14 amino acids. The V end was cut by 0 bases, the J end by 6 bases, with 13 bases between. TCRdb itself ran the PCR reads through MiXCR, one entry per CDR3 protein. The sample carries approximately 550,000 distinct CDR3 sequences, about a fifth recorded once. This clonotype was counted only a few times. Using 10%, 30% or 50% RNA, naive CD8 libraries were derived from around 20,000 to 1,000,000 sorted cells. This clonotype was obtained from a human donor in good health. Some libraries in this study had Jurkat cell RNA spiked in. Sequenced: naive CD8+ T cells from blood, with Jurkat cell RNA spiked in. The subset here: FACS-sorted CD8+CD4-CCR7+CD45RA+ naive T cells. This chain joins TRBV9 and TRBJ2-7; D might be TRBD1 (6 bases). The DNA of the CDR3 is TGTGCCAGCAGCGTAGGTCAGGGGCTCTCCGAGCAGTACTTC. Its translation is CASSVGQGLSEQYF.